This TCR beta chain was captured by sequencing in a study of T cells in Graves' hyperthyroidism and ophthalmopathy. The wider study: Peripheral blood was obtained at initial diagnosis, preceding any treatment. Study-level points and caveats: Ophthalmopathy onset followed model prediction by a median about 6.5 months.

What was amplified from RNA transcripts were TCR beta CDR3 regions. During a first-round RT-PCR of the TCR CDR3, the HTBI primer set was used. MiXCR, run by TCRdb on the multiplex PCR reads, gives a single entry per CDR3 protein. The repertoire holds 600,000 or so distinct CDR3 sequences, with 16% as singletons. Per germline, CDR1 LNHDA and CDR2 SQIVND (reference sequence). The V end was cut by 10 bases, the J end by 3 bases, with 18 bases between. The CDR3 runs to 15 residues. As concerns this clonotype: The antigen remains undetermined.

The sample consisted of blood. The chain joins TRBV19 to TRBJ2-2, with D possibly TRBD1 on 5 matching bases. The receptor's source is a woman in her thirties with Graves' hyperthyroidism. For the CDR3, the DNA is TGTGCCACCGACCCAGGGTTTCGGTACACCGGGGAGCTGTTTTTT. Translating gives CATDPGFRYTGELFF.